This T cell receptor beta chain was documented in a study of shared clonotypes between healthy human individuals. About this clone itself: Its antigen is still unknown.

The data were produced by immunoSEQ multiplex PCR, yet TCRdb's version contains in-frame clones alone and is incomplete. Of roughly 1,000,000 clones listed, 78% are singletons. Study-wide results and limits: Rarefaction showed sorted-subset sequencing was incomplete despite large depth.

The sequence came from a man in his late teens or twenties in good health. Some clones in this sample may be carry-over from other donors' samples. Sequences were obtained from memory CD4+ T cells from PBMCs. The subset is: CD45RA-negative fraction.

In DNA form, the CDR3 reads TGTGCCAGCAGTGAGTGGGCAGCCGGCTATGGCTACACCTTC. This translates into CASSEWAAGYGYTF. The V gene is TRBV6-1, the J gene TRBJ1-2; D gene unclear. Per the germline V gene, CDR1 is MNHNS and CDR2 is SASEGT. The CDR3 extends over 14 amino acids. V was clipped by 3 bases and J by 4 bases, with 12 bases between them.